Listed below are T cell receptor beta chains from one sample, sequenced in a study of blood T cell repertoires in COVID-19. Clones were sequenced by immunoSEQ multiplex PCR, and TCRdb holds only the in-frame ones, with some missing. The sample includes fewer than 300,000 clones, 82% of them seen just once. The sequenced sample was peripheral blood. The receptors shown here come from a woman aged 18-29 years with acute or convalescent COVID-19. Both conserved end residues are part of each CDR3. D genes are given only for firm matches. Clone size is given for some rows only: seen once, a few or many times, or a class if the clone is expanded.

v_gene	abundance	j_gene	d_gene	CDR3aa	CDR3nt
TRBV5-8	.	TRBJ2-7	TRBD2	CASSLPPGGNKYF	TGTGCCAGCAGCTTGCCGCCGGGGGGGAATAAGTACTTC
TRBV19	.	TRBJ2-1	.	CASSMGGSFSYNEQFF	TGTGCCAGTAGTATGGGGGGTTCCTTCTCCTACAATGAGCAGTTCTTC
TRBV13	.	TRBJ2-1	.	CASSPRITGGNEQFF	TGTGCCAGCAGCCCGCGGATTACCGGGGGCAATGAGCAGTTCTTC
TRBV4-3	once	TRBJ1-3	TRBD1	CASSRETGRSDTIYF	TGCGCCAGCAGCCGAGAGACAGGGAGATCTGACACCATATATTTT
TRBV2	.	TRBJ2-3	.	CASSEALLGRMARSTDTQYF	TGTGCCAGCAGTGAAGCGCTTCTGGGCAGGATGGCAAGGAGCACAGATACGCAGTATTTT
TRBV29-1	once	TRBJ1-1	.	CSVEPTGMSTEAFF	TGCAGCGTTGAACCGACAGGAATGAGCACTGAAGCTTTCTTT
TRBV6-5	.	TRBJ2-3	TRBD2	CASWTAGGSPYTQYF	TGTGCCAGCTGGACGGCCGGGGGGTCCCCCTATACGCAGTATTTT
TRBV5-1	.	TRBJ2-1	.	CASSLSSVRNEQFF	TGCGCCAGCAGCCTCTCTAGTGTACGCAATGAGCAGTTCTTC
TRBV6-5	.	TRBJ1-1	.	CASTGTDRAFF	TGTGCCAGCACCGGAACGGACAGAGCTTTCTTT
TRBV5-5	.	TRBJ1-4	TRBD1	CASSLGTGGGRKLFF	TGTGCCAGCAGCTTGGGGACAGGGGGCGGTCGGAAACTGTTTTTT
TRBV28	.	TRBJ2-2	TRBD1	CASRLNRGTGGELFF	TGTGCCAGCAGACTAAACAGGGGCACAGGGGGGGAGCTGTTTTTT
TRBV7-2	.	TRBJ2-7	TRBD2	CASSPLRTSAFYEQYF	TGTGCCAGCAGCCCACTCAGGACTAGCGCATTCTACGAGCAGTACTTC
TRBV5-1	once	TRBJ1-1	.	CASSLVPDMNTEAFF	TGCGCCAGCAGCTTGGTACCAGATATGAACACTGAAGCTTTCTTT
TRBV15	once	TRBJ2-4	TRBD2	CATSRAGLAGGFGNIQYF	TGTGCCACCAGCAGAGCGGGACTAGCGGGAGGGTTTGGTAACATTCAGTACTTC
TRBV6-5	.	TRBJ2-5	.	CASSYSISGLEETQYF	TGTGCCAGCAGTTACTCGATTTCCGGGTTGGAAGAGACCCAGTACTTC
TRBV5-4	.	TRBJ2-7	TRBD2	CASSLGGLAGAYEQYF	TGTGCCAGCAGCTTGGGGGGACTAGCGGGCGCCTACGAGCAGTACTTC
TRBV7-2	.	TRBJ2-5	TRBD2	CASSGRASGRGETQYF	TGTGCCAGCAGCGGACGTGCTAGCGGGAGAGGGGAGACCCAGTACTTC
TRBV14	.	TRBJ1-2	.	CASSQLDRTNYGYTF	TGTGCCAGCAGCCAACTCGACAGGACTAACTATGGCTACACCTTC
TRBV19	.	TRBJ1-5	TRBD1	CASSRTGEQPQHF	TGTGCCAGTAGTAGGACAGGGGAGCAGCCCCAGCATTTT
TRBV7-3	.	TRBJ2-7	TRBD1	CASSIAGTGTYEQYF	TGTGCCAGCAGCATTGCCGGGACAGGGACCTACGAGCAGTACTTC
TRBV7-6	.	TRBJ2-5	TRBD2	CASSQTGTSYAQYF	TGTGCCAGCAGCCAAACCGGGACTAGTTATGCCCAGTACTTC
TRBV5-1	.	TRBJ2-5	TRBD2	CASSSTRGQETQYF	TGCGCCAGCAGTTCCACGCGGGGGCAAGAGACCCAGTACTTC
TRBV3-1/TRBV3-2	.	TRBJ2-7	TRBD2	CASSQAGTSGSSEQYF	TGTGCCAGCAGCCAAGCCGGGACTAGCGGGAGCTCCGAGCAGTACTTC
TRBV5-1	.	TRBJ2-7	TRBD2	CASRSLAGLAYEQYF	TGCGCCAGCAGATCGCTGGCGGGACTAGCCTACGAGCAGTACTTC
TRBV6-4	.	TRBJ1-2	TRBD1	CASSDTLPGTDPYGYTF	TGTGCCAGCAGTGACACGTTGCCCGGGACAGATCCCTATGGCTACACCTTC
TRBV4-3	.	TRBJ2-3	TRBD2	CASSWTSRADTQYF	TGCGCCAGCAGCTGGACTAGCAGGGCAGATACGCAGTATTTT
TRBV19	.	TRBJ1-1	TRBD1	CASSIRTGLSTEAFF	TGTGCCAGTAGTATCCGGACAGGGCTGTCTACTGAAGCTTTCTTT
TRBV4-3	.	TRBJ1-6	TRBD1	CASSHRDRGSPLHF	TGCGCCAGCAGCCACCGGGACAGGGGATCACCCCTCCACTTT
TRBV6-5	.	TRBJ2-6	.	CASRDSSGANVLTF	TGTGCCAGCAGAGACAGCTCTGGGGCCAACGTCCTGACTTTC
TRBV19	.	TRBJ2-3	.	CASREGPSESTDTQYF	TGTGCCAGTAGAGAGGGGCCTAGCGAGAGCACAGATACGCAGTATTTT
TRBV30	.	TRBJ2-5	.	CAWSQKQQETQYF	TGTGCCTGGAGCCAAAAGCAACAAGAGACCCAGTACTTC
TRBV13	.	TRBJ2-7	.	CASSRRQDYEQYF	TGTGCCAGCAGCCGTCGACAGGACTACGAGCAGTACTTC
TRBV30	.	TRBJ1-2	TRBD1	CAWSQGQGGYTF	TGTGCCTGGTCTCAGGGACAGGGGGGCTACACCTTC
TRBV3-1/TRBV3-2	few	TRBJ1-1	TRBD1	CASSTRTGKHTEAFF	TGTGCCAGCAGCACCCGGACAGGGAAACACACTGAAGCTTTCTTT
TRBV7-3	.	TRBJ2-3	TRBD1	CASSPDREATDTQYF	TGTGCCAGCAGCCCAGACAGGGAAGCGACAGATACGCAGTATTTT
TRBV5-1	.	TRBJ2-3	TRBD2	CASSQTLAGVTDTQYF	TGCGCCAGCAGCCAAACACTAGCGGGAGTTACAGATACGCAGTATTTT
TRBV9	.	TRBJ2-7	TRBD2	CASSTTSASYEQYF	TGTGCCAGCAGCACGACTAGCGCCTCCTACGAGCAGTACTTC
TRBV5-6	.	TRBJ1-2	.	CASSLVGGRDYGYTF	TGTGCCAGCAGCTTGGTGGGGGGTAGAGACTATGGCTACACCTTC
TRBV29-1	.	TRBJ2-7	TRBD1	CSALKDRWEQYF	TGCAGCGCCCTTAAGGACAGGTGGGAGCAGTACTTC
TRBV29-1	.	TRBJ1-3	TRBD1	CSAGQGATGNTIYF	TGCAGCGCCGGACAGGGGGCGACTGGAAACACCATATATTTT